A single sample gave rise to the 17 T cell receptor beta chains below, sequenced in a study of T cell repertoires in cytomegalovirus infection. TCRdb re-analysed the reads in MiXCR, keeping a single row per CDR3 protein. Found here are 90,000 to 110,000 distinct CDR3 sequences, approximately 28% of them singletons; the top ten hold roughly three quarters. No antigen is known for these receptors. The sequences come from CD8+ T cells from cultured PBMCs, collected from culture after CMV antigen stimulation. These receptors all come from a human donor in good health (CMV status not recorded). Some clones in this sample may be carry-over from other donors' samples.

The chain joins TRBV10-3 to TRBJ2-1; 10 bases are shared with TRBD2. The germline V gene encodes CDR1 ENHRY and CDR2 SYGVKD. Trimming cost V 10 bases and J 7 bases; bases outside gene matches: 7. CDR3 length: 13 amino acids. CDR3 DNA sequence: TGTGCCACTTTAGCGGGGGGATCGAATGAGCAGTTCTTC. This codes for CATLAGGSNEQFF.

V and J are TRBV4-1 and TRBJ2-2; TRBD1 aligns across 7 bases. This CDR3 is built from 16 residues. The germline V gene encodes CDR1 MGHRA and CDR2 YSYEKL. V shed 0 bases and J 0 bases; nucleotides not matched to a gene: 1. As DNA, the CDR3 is TGCGCCAGCAGCCAAGAAGGGACAGCGAACACCGGGGAGCTGTTTTTT. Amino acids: CASSQEGTANTGELFF.

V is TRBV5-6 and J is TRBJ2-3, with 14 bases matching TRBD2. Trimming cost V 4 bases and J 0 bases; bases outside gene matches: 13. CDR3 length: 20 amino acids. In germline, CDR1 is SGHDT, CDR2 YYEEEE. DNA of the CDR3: TGTGCCAGCAGCGGGGTAGGGGGGACTAGCGGGGGCTTCAGCACAGATACGCAGTATTTT. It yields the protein CASSGVGGTSGGFSTDTQYF.

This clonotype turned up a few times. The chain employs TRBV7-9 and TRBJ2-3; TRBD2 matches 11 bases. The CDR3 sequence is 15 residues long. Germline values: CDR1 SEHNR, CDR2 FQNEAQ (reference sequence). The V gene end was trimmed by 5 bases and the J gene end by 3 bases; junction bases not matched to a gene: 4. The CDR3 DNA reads TGTGCCAGCAGCCCCCGGACTAGCGGGACAGATACGCAGTATTTT. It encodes CASSPRTSGTDTQYF.

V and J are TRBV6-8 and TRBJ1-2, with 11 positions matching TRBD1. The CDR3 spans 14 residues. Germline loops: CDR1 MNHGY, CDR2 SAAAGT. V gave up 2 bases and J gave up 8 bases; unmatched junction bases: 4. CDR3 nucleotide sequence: TGTGCCAGCAGTTACACGGGACAGGGGGACGGCTACACCTTC. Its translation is CASSYTGQGDGYTF.

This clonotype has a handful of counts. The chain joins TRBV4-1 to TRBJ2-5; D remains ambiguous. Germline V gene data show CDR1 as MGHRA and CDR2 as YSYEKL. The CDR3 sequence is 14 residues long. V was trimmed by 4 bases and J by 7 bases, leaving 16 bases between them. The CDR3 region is CASSRDGPRGTQYF. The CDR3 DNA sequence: TGCGCCAGCAGCCGTGACGGGCCCCGCGGGACCCAGTACTTC.

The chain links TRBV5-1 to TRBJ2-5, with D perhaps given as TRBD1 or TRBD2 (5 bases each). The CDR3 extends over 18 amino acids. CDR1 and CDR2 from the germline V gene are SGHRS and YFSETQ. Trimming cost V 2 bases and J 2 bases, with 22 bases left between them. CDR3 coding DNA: TGCGCCAGCAGCTTCCCGAGAACTCCACAGGAGGTACAAGAGACCCAGTACTTC. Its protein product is CASSFPRTPQEVQETQYF.

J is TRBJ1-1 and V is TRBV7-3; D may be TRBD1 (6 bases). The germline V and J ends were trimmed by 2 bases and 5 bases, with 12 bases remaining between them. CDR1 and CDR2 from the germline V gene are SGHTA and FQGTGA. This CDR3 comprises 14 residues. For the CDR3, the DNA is TGTGCCAGCAGCTTAGGGGGGGGCTCAACTGAAGCTTTCTTT. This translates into CASSLGGGSTEAFF.

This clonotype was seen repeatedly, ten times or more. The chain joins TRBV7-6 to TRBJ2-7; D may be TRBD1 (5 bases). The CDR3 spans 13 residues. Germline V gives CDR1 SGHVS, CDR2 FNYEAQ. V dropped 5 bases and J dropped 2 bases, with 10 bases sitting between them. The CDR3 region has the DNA TGTGCCAGCAGCCCACAACAGGCCTACGAGCAGTACTTC. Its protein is CASSPQQAYEQYF.

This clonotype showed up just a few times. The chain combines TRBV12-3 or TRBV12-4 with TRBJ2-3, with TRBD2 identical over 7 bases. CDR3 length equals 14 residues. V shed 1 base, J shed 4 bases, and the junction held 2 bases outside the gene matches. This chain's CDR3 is CASSLVSGADTQYF. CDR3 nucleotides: TGTGCCAGCAGTTTAGTAAGCGGGGCAGATACGCAGTATTTT.

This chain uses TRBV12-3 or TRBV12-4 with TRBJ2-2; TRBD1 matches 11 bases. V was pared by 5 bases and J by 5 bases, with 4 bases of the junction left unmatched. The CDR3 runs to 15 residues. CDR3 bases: TGTGCCAGCAGTCCGGGGACAGGGGGAACCGGGGAGCTGTTTTTT. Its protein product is CASSPGTGGTGELFF.

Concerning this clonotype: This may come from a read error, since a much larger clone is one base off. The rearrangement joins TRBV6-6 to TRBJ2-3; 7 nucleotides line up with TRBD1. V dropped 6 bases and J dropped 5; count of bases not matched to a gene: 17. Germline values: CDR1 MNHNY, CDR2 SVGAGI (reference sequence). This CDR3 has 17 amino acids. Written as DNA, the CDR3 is TGTGCCAGCAGAATACCTGCCGTGACAGGGATAAGAGATACGCAGTATTTT. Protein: CASRIPAVTGIRDTQYF.

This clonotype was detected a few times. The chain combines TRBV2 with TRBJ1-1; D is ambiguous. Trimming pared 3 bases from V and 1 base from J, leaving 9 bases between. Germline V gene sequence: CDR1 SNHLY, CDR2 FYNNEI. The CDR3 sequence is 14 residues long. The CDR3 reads CASSDYGENTEAFF. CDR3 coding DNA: TGTGCCAGCAGTGATTACGGGGAGAACACTGAAGCTTTCTTT.

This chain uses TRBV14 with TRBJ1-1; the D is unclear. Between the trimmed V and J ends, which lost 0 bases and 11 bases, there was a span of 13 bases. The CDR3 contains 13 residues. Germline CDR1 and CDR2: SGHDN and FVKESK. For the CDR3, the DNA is TGTGCCAGCAGCCAAGACCCGTGGTCGAACGCTTTCTTT. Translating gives CASSQDPWSNAFF.

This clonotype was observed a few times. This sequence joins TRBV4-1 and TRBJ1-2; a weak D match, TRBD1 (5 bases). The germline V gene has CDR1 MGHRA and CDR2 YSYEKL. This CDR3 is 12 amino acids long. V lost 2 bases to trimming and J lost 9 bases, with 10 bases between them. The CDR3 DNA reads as TGCGCCAGCAGCCAATTGGGGGGTCGCTACACCTTC. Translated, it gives CASSQLGGRYTF.

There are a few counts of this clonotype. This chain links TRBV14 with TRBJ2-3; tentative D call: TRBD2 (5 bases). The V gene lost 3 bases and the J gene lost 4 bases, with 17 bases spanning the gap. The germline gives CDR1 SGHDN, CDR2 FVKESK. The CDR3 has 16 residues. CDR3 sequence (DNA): TGTGCCAGCAGCCACCGAGGGAAAGTGTGGCCAGATACGCAGTATTTT. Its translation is CASSHRGKVWPDTQYF.

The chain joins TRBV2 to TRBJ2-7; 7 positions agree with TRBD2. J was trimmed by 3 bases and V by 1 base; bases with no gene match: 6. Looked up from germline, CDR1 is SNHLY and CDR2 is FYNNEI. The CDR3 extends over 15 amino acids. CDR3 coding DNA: TGTGCCAGCAGTGAAGGGGAGGGACGGAGCTACGAGCAGTACTTC. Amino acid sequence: CASSEGEGRSYEQYF. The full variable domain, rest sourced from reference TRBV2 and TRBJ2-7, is EPEVTQTPSHQVTQMGQEVILRCVPISNHLYFYWYRQILGQKVEFLVSFYNNEISEKSEIFDDQFSVERPDGSNFTLKIRSTKLEDSAMYFCASSEGEGRSYEQYFGPGTRLTVT.